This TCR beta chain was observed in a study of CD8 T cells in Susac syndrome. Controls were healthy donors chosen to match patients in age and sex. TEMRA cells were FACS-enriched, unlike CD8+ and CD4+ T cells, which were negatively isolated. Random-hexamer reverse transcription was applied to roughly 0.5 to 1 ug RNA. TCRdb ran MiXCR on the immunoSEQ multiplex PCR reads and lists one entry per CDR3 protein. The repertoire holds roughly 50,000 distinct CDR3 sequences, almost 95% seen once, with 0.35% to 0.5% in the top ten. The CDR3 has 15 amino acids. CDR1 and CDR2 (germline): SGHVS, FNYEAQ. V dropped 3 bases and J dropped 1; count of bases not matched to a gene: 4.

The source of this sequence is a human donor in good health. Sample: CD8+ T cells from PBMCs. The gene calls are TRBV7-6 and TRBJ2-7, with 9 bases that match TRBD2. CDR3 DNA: TGTGCCAGCAGCTTTAGCGGGAGAAGTTCCTACGAGCAGTACTTC. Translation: CASSFSGRSSYEQYF.